The entry below gives a single T cell receptor beta chain sequence along with its context. Antigen: not known. Clones were read by immunoSEQ multiplex PCR, and TCRdb kept only the in-frame ones, dropping some. This table holds approximately 980,000 clones, over 60% found once. The sample originates from a study of shared clonotypes between healthy human individuals. The CDR3 sequence is 13 residues long. The germline V gene has CDR1 MNHEY and CDR2 SVGAGI. V lost 8 bases and J lost 4; bases outside the gene matches: 7. General study points: The donor pool, a small one, limited the genetic and exposure-history diversity represented. Lower generation probabilities were found for non-shared clonotypes than for those shared by all four donors.

The material sequenced was memory CD4+ T cells sorted from blood. Documented subset: CD45RA-negative fraction. The TCR sequence derives from a man between 18 and 29 years old in good health. The chain links TRBV6-5 to TRBJ1-1, with 7 bases matching TRBD1. CDR3 in DNA: TGTGCCAGCGGGAACAGGGGAGGCACTGAAGCTTTCTTT. It codes for CASGNRGGTEAFF.